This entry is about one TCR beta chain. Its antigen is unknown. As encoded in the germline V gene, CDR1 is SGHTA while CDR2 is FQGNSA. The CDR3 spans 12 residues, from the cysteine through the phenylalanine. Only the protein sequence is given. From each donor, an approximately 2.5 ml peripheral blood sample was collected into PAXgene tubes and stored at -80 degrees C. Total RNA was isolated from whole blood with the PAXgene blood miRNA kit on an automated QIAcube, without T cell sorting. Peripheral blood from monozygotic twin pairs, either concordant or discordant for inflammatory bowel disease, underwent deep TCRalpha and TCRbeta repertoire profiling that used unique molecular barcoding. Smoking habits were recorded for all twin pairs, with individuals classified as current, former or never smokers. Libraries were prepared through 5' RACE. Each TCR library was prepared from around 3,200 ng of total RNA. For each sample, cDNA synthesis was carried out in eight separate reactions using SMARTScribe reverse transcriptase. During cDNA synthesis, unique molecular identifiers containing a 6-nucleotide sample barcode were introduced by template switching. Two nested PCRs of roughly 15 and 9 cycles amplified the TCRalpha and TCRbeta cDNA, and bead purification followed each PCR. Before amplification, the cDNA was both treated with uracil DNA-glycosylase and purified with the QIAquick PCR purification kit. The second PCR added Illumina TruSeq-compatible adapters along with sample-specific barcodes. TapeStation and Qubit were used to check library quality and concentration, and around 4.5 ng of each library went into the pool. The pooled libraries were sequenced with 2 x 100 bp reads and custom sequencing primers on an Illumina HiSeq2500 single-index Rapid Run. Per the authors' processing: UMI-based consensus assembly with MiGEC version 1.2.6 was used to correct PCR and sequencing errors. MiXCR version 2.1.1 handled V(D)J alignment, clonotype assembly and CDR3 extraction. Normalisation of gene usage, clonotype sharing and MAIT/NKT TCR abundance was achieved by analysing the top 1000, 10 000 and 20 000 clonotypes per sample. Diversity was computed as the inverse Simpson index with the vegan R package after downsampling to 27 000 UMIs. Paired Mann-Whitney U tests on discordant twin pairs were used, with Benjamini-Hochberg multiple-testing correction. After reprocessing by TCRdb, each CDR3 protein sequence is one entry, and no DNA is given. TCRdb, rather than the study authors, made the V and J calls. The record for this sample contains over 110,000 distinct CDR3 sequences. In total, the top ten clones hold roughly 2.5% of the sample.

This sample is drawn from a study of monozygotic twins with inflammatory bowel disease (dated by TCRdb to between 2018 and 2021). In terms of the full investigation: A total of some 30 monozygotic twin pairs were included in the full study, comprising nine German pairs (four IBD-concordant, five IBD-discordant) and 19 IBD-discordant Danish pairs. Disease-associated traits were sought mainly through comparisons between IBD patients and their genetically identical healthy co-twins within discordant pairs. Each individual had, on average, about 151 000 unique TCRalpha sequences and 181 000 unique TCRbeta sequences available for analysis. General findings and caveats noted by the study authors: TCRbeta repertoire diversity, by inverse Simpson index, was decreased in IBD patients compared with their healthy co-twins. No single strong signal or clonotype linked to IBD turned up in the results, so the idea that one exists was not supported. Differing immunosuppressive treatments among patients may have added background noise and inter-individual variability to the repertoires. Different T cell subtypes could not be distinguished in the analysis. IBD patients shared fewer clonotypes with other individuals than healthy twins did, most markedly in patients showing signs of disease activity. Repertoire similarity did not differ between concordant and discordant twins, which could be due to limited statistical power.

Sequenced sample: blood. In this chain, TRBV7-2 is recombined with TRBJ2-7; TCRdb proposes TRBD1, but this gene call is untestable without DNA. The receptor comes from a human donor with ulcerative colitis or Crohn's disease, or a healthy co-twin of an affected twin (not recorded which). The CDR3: CASSLVWGEQYF. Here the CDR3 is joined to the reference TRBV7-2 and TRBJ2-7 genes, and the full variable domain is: GAGVSQSPSNKVTEKGKDVELRCDPISGHTALYWYRQSLGQGLEFLIYFQGNSAPDKSGLPSDRFSAERTGGSVSTLTIQRTQQEDSAVYLCASSLVWGEQYFGPGTRLTVT.